This TCR beta chain stems from a study of T cells in Graves' hyperthyroidism and ophthalmopathy. Diagnosis rested on symptoms, serum thyroxine and TRAb, thyroid ultrasound, and orbital computed tomography. Source material for PBMCs was about 10 ml fresh peripheral blood. The CDR3 spans 16 residues. CDR1 LGHNA and CDR2 YNFKEQ come from the germline V gene. V lost 3 bases to trimming and J lost 3 bases; unmatched junction nucleotides: 5. Researchers amplified the TCR beta CDR3 regions from RNA transcripts. The HTBI primer set served for first-round RT-PCR of the TCR CDR3. TCRdb reprocessed the multiplex PCR reads via MiXCR and lists one record per CDR3 protein. The sample yields hundreds of thousands of distinct CDR3 sequences, roughly 14% seen once.

The receptor was isolated from a woman between 35 and 50 years old with Graves' ophthalmopathy. The sample taken for sequencing was blood. This chain uses TRBV4-2 with TRBJ1-5; TRBD1 agrees at 10 bases. For the CDR3, the DNA is TGTGCCAGCAGCCACCGGACAGGGGGTGACAATCAGCCCCAGCATTTT. This translates into CASSHRTGGDNQPQHF.